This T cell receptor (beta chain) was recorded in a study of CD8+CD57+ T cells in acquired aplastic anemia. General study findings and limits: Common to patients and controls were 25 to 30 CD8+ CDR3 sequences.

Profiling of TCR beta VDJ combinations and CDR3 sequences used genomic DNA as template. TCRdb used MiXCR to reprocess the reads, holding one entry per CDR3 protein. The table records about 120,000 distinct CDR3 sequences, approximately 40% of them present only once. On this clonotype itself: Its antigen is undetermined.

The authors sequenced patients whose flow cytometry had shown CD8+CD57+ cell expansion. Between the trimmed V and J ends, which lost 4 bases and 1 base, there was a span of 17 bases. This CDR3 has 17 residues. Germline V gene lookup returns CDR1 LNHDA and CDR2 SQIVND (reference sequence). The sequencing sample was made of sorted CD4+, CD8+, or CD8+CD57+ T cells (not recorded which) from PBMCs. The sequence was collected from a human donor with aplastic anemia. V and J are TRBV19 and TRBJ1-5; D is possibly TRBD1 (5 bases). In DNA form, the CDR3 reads TGTGCCAGTAGTACCCACGGGACGTCAGGGAGCAATCAGCCCCAGCATTTT. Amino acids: CASSTHGTSGSNQPQHF.